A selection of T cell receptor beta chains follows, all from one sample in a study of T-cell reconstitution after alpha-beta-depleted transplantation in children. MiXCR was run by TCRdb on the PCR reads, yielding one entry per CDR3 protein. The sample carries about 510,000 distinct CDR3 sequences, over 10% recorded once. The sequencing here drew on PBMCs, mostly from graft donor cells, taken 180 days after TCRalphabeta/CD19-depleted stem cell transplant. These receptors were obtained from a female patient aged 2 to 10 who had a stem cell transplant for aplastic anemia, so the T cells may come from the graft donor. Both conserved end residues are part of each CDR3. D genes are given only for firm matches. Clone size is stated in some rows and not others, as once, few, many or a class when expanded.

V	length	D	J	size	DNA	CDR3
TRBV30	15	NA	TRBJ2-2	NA	TGTGCCTGGAGTGTGTTGGGAAAGAACACCGGGGAGCTGTTTTTT	CAWSVLGKNTGELFF
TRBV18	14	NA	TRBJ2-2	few	TGTGCCAGCTCACCACCAGCGGTGCACCGGGAGCTGTTTTTT	CASSPPAVHRELFF
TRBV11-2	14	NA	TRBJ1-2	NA	TGTGCCAGCAGCTTCTCACAGGGCGGCTATGGCTACACCTTC	CASSFSQGGYGYTF
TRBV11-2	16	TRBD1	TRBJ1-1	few	TGTGCCAGCAGCCCCGGGACAGGGGGATCGAACACTGAAGCTTTCTTT	CASSPGTGGSNTEAFF
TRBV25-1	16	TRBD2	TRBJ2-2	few	TGTGCCAGCAGTGAATCAAGGACTAGCCCCACCGGGGAGCTGTTTTTT	CASSESRTSPTGELFF
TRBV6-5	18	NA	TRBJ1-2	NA	TGTGCCAGCAGTTACTCGATGCGCAGCGCTCGCCATAACTATGGCTACACCTTC	CASSYSMRSARHNYGYTF
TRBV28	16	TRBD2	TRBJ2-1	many	TGTGCCAGCAGTCACCCGGGACTAGCGGGATACAATGAGCAGTTCTTC	CASSHPGLAGYNEQFF
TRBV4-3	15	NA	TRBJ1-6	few	TGCGCCAGCAGCCAAGATCAACAGCCCCAAGGACCCCTCCACTTT	CASSQDQQPQGPLHF
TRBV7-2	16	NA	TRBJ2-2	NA	TGTGCCAGCAGCTTAGCTGGCGGGATGAGCACCGGGGAGCTGTTTTTT	CASSLAGGMSTGELFF
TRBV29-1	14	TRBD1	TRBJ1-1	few	TGCAGCGTTGCACTCGGGACAGGGAACACTGAAGCTTTCTTT	CSVALGTGNTEAFF
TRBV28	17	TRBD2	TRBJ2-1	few	TGTGCCAGCAGTTTAGAACGACTAGCGTTCGAAGACAATGAGCAGTTCTTC	CASSLERLAFEDNEQFF
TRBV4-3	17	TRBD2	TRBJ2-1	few	TGCGCCAGCAGCCACATCCCCGGACTAGCGGGGAACAATGAGCAGTTCTTC	CASSHIPGLAGNNEQFF
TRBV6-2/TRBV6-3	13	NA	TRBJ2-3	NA	TGTGCCAGCAAGAGACTCGGCACAGATACGCAGTATTTT	CASKRLGTDTQYF
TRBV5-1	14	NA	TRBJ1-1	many	TGCGCCAGCAGCGCCGGGAGGGCCGGCCCTGAAGCTTTCTTT	CASSAGRAGPEAFF
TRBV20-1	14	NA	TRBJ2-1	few	TGCAGTGTCTCGTTTTCTAGTACCCACAATGAGCAGTTCTTC	CSVSFSSTHNEQFF
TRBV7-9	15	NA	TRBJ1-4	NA	TGTGCCAGCAGCTTAGGGGGGTTGGAGTATGAAAAACTGTTTTTT	CASSLGGLEYEKLFF
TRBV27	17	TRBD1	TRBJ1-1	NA	TGTGCCAGCAGTATCCGACAGGGGAGCTACCTGAACACTGAAGCTTTCTTT	CASSIRQGSYLNTEAFF
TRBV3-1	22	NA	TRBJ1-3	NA	TGTGCCAGTAAAATCCTTCCCTTTCTCGGGACCCCGAATCTATCCTCTGGAAACACCATATATTTT	CASKILPFLGTPNLSSGNTIYF
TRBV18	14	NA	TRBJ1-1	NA	TGTGCCAGCTCACCACCGAACGGGGGGGATGAAGCTTTCTTT	CASSPPNGGDEAFF
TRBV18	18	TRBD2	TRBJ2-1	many	TGTGCCAGCTCACCAGCTAGCGGGAGGGCCTTCTCCTACAATGAGCAGTTCTTC	CASSPASGRAFSYNEQFF
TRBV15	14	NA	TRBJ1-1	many	TGTGCCACCAGCCCTCCGGGGGCTAACACTGAAGCTTTCTTT	CATSPPGANTEAFF
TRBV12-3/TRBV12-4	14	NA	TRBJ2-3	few	TGTGCCAGCAGGGACGGACTTTTGGCAGATACGCAGTATTTT	CASRDGLLADTQYF
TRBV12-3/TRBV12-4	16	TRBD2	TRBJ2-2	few	TGTGCCAGCAGCCTACCGGGACTAGGGACCGCCGGGGAGCTGTTTTTT	CASSLPGLGTAGELFF
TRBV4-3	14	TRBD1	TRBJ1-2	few	TGCGCCAGCAGCCCGGACAGGGGATATGATGGCTACACCTTC	CASSPDRGYDGYTF
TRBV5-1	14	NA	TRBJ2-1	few	TGCGCCAGCAGCGCCGGGACGGAGAGCGGTGAGCAGTTCTTC	CASSAGTESGEQFF
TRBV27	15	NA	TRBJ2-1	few	TGTGCCAGCAGTATACGACAGAGCTCCTACAATGAGCAGTTCTTC	CASSIRQSSYNEQFF
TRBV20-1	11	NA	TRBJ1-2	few	TGCAGTGCTAGAGACAGGGGCGGCTACACCTTC	CSARDRGGYTF
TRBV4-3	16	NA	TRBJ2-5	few	TGCGCCAGCAGCCGAGAACACAGGGTCCCCCAAGAGACCCAGTACTTC	CASSREHRVPQETQYF
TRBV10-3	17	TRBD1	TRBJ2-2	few	TGTGCCATCAGCCGCCTGGGACAGCAAGCGAACACCGGGGAGCTGTTTTTT	CAISRLGQQANTGELFF
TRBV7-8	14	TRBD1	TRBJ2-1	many	TGTGCCAGCAGCTCCCGGGACAGCTACAATGAGCAGTTCTTC	CASSSRDSYNEQFF
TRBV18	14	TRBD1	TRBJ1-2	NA	TGTGCCAGCTCACCCGACAGGGATGAATATGGCTACACCTTC	CASSPDRDEYGYTF
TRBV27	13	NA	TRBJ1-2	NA	TGTGCCAGCAGTATATCAGGAGGAAGAGGCTACACCTTC	CASSISGGRGYTF
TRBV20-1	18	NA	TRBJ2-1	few	TGCAGTGCTAGACTTGGTGGGGTCCTGGCGGCCCTCTTGAATGAGCAGTTCTTC	CSARLGGVLAALLNEQFF
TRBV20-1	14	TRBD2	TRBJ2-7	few	TGCAGTGCTAGAGGGAACGGCGGGAGCTACGAGCAGTACTTC	CSARGNGGSYEQYF
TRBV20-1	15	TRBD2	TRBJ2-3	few	TGCAGTGCTAGAGTAGCCAGCGGGGGGACAGATACGCAGTATTTT	CSARVASGGTDTQYF
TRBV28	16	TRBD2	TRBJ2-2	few	TGTGCCAGCAGTTTATCGGGGGGAGGGTACCCCGGGGAGCTGTTTTTT	CASSLSGGGYPGELFF
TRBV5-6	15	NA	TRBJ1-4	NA	TGTGCCAGCAGCTTATCGGGGGTACCTAATGAAAAACTGTTTTTT	CASSLSGVPNEKLFF
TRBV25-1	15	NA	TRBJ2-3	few	TGTGCCAGCAGTGACCTGATGGAGCGGGCAGATACGCAGTATTTT	CASSDLMERADTQYF
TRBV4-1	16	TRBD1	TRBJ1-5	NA	TGCGCCAGCAGCCGAGAGGGGGACAGGGGCAATCAGCCCCAGCATTTT	CASSREGDRGNQPQHF
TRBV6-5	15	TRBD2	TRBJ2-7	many	TGTGCCAGCAGTTACTCGGGACTAGCGACTTACGAGCAGTACTTC	CASSYSGLATYEQYF
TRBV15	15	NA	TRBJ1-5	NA	TGTGCCACCAGCAGAGATTCCGGGGTGAGGCAGCCCCAGCATTTT	CATSRDSGVRQPQHF
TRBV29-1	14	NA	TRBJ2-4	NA	TGCAGCGTTGAACGAGCAGTAGCCAAAAACATTCAGTACTTC	CSVERAVAKNIQYF
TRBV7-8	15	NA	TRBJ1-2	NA	TGTGCCAGCAGCCTTCTGGGACGGTTTAACTATGGCTACACCTTC	CASSLLGRFNYGYTF
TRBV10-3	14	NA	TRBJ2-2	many	TGTGCCATCAAACCGGGACGGAACACCGGGGAGCTGTTTTTT	CAIKPGRNTGELFF
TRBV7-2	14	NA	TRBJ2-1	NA	TGTGCCAGCAGCCCACGGTTTTCGTACAATGAGCAGTTCTTC	CASSPRFSYNEQFF
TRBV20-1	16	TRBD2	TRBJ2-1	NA	TGCAGTGCCGATAAACTCCTAGCGGGAGGGCCCAGTGAGCAGTTCTTC	CSADKLLAGGPSEQFF
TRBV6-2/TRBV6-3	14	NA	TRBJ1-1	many	TGTGCCAGCAGTTACCGGCCCATGAACACTGAAGCTTTCTTT	CASSYRPMNTEAFF
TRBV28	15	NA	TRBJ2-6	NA	TGTGCCAGCACGGGGCCCGGTCGCGGGGCCAACGTCCTGACTTTC	CASTGPGRGANVLTF
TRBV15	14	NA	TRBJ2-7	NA	TGTGCCACCAGCAGAGATTGGGGCGCCTACGAGCAGTACTTC	CATSRDWGAYEQYF
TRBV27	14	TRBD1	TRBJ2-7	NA	TGTGCCAGCAGTTTCGGGACAGATACCTACGAGCAGTACTTC	CASSFGTDTYEQYF
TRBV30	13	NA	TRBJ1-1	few	TGTGCCTGGAGTTACCGGGCATCTACTGAAGCTTTCTTT	CAWSYRASTEAFF
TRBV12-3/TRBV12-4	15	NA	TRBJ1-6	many	TGTGCCAGCAGTTCGGGGGTTTCCTATAATTCACCCCTCCACTTT	CASSSGVSYNSPLHF